A selection of T cell receptor beta chains follows, all from one sample in a study of stem cell transplantation in POMP-related autoinflammatory disease. Some clones are missing from TCRdb's copy, which holds only in-frame ones; the method was immunoSEQ multiplex PCR. Counted here are 33,000 or so clones, 70% to 90% occurring once; the ten biggest clones make up 0.55% to 0.9%. Sequencing was performed on CD4+ T cells from PBMCs, taken before stem cell transplantation. These receptors were collected from a human donor with POMP-related autoinflammation and immune dysregulation (PRAID). Each CDR3 is given with its conserved first and last residue. A D gene is named only where the DNA matches it firmly. Size is stated for part of the rows, as once, few or many counts, or as a class when the clone is expanded.

d_call clone_size j_call v_call cdr3_aa cdr3_nt
TRBD2 NA TRBJ2-2 TRBV11-2 CASSLDGLAGGVLGTGELFF TGTGCCAGCAGCTTAGATGGTCTAGCGGGGGGTGTTTTGGGCACCGGGGAGCTGTTTTTT
TRBD1 NA TRBJ2-1 TRBV2 CASSDRGLEQFF TGTGCCAGCAGTGACAGGGGGCTTGAGCAGTTCTTC
TRBD1 NA TRBJ1-2 TRBV18 CASSRSRDRVDGYTF TGTGCCAGCTCACGGTCCCGGGACAGGGTGGACGGCTACACCTTC
TRBD2 NA TRBJ2-3 TRBV27 CASSSPSGGHLGTQYF TGTGCCAGCAGTTCCCCTAGCGGGGGCCACCTAGGTACGCAGTATTTT
NA NA TRBJ1-5 TRBV29-1 CSVRRDKDQPQHF TGCAGCGTTCGTCGGGACAAGGATCAGCCCCAGCATTTT
NA NA TRBJ1-1 TRBV9 CASSVGTNTEAFF TGTGCCAGCAGCGTAGGCACGAACACTGAAGCTTTCTTT
NA NA TRBJ1-5 TRBV18 CASSPEMSNQPQHF TGTGCCAGCTCACCGGAGATGAGCAATCAGCCCCAGCATTTT
NA few TRBJ1-1 TRBV27 CASSLHANTEAFF TGTGCCAGCAGTTTACACGCGAACACTGAAGCTTTCTTT
NA NA TRBJ1-3 TRBV6-1 CASSEYPTGTGNTIYF TGTGCCAGCAGTGAATACCCCACGGGGACTGGAAACACCATATATTTT
NA NA TRBJ1-1 TRBV4-2 CASSQVRGNTEAFF TGTGCCAGCAGCCAAGTCCGGGGTAACACTGAAGCTTTCTTT
TRBD1 NA TRBJ1-3 TRBV28 CASSLGGDRGHGNTIYF TGTGCCAGCAGTTTAGGAGGGGACAGGGGGCATGGAAACACCATATATTTT
NA NA TRBJ2-7 TRBV7-2 CASSLARGLSYEQYF TGTGCCAGCAGCTTAGCACGGGGCCTATCCTACGAGCAGTACTTC
TRBD2 NA TRBJ2-3 TRBV7-7 CASSLVGDGGSLHF TGTGCTAGCAGCTTAGTGGGTGATGGCGGGAGCCTACATTTT
TRBD1 once TRBJ2-2 TRBV6-5 CASRPGQVNTGELFF TGTGCCAGCAGACCGGGACAGGTGAACACCGGGGAGCTGTTTTTT
TRBD1 NA TRBJ1-2 TRBV28 CASRDRYGYTF TGTGCCAGCAGGGACAGGTATGGCTACACCTTC